This is a list of T cell receptor beta chains from one sample in a study of control samples from healthy donors and cancer patients. Sequenced by immunoSEQ multiplex PCR; TCRdb stores in-frame clones only, minus some. The table has about 88,000 clones, over 90% seen once; the top ten hold more than 7%. Input material: blood. These receptors were taken from a man aged 18 to 30 in good health. Both conserved end residues are trimmed from each CDR3. A D gene is named only where the DNA matches it firmly. Size tells how often a clone was seen (once, few, many) or the class of an expanded clone, and some rows leave it out.

j_gene: TRBJ2-7
abundance: -
d_gene: TRBD1
v_gene: TRBV19
CDR3aa: ASSRGQGYEQY

j_gene: TRBJ2-5
abundance: -
d_gene: -
v_gene: TRBV27
CDR3aa: ASSPRGFLQETQY

j_gene: TRBJ2-1
abundance: once
d_gene: TRBD1
v_gene: TRBV11-2
CDR3aa: ASSHVHRGTYNEQF

j_gene: TRBJ1-1
abundance: -
d_gene: -
v_gene: TRBV28
CDR3aa: ASSPPPWGVVANTEAF

j_gene: TRBJ1-2
abundance: -
d_gene: -
v_gene: TRBV5-1
CDR3aa: ASSLGGENYGYT

j_gene: TRBJ1-5
abundance: -
d_gene: -
v_gene: TRBV6-1
CDR3aa: ASSEAQGLGNQPQH

j_gene: TRBJ1-2
abundance: -
d_gene: -
v_gene: TRBV4-1
CDR3aa: ASSQVSREGDGYT

j_gene: TRBJ2-7
abundance: -
d_gene: TRBD2
v_gene: TRBV4-3
CDR3aa: ASSQGTTSGIYEQY

j_gene: TRBJ1-1
abundance: -
d_gene: -
v_gene: TRBV5-6
CDR3aa: ASSLGRVNTEAF

j_gene: TRBJ1-1
abundance: once
d_gene: -
v_gene: TRBV12-3/TRBV12-4
CDR3aa: ASSTNTEAF

j_gene: TRBJ1-1
abundance: -
d_gene: -
v_gene: TRBV4-1
CDR3aa: ASSRPRDRDTEAF

j_gene: TRBJ1-1
abundance: -
d_gene: -
v_gene: TRBV6-5
CDR3aa: ASRYGIGGGTEAF

j_gene: TRBJ1-5
abundance: -
d_gene: TRBD1
v_gene: TRBV12-3/TRBV12-4
CDR3aa: ASSRTGRQPQH

j_gene: TRBJ2-7
abundance: -
d_gene: -
v_gene: TRBV9
CDR3aa: ASSVEGNGEQY

j_gene: TRBJ1-1
abundance: -
d_gene: -
v_gene: TRBV7-3
CDR3aa: ASSLGAGANTEAF

j_gene: TRBJ1-1
abundance: -
d_gene: -
v_gene: TRBV6-5
CDR3aa: ASRPTVNTEAF

j_gene: TRBJ1-2
abundance: once
d_gene: TRBD1
v_gene: TRBV11-2
CDR3aa: ASSLATGVYGYT

j_gene: TRBJ1-1
abundance: -
d_gene: -
v_gene: TRBV10-3
CDR3aa: ASSEDTTSVTEAF

j_gene: TRBJ2-3
abundance: few
d_gene: TRBD1
v_gene: TRBV6-5
CDR3aa: ASSPRVGGADTQY

j_gene: TRBJ1-1
abundance: -
d_gene: -
v_gene: TRBV27
CDR3aa: ASRPSGALNTEAF

j_gene: TRBJ2-1
abundance: -
d_gene: TRBD2
v_gene: TRBV7-3
CDR3aa: ASSSGESSYNEQF

j_gene: TRBJ1-1
abundance: -
d_gene: -
v_gene: TRBV6-5
CDR3aa: ASSYRAGYTEAF

j_gene: TRBJ1-1
abundance: -
d_gene: -
v_gene: TRBV27
CDR3aa: ASHKNLNTEAF

j_gene: TRBJ2-1
abundance: -
d_gene: TRBD2
v_gene: TRBV7-2
CDR3aa: ASSTKSGMLSSYNEQF

j_gene: TRBJ1-1
abundance: -
d_gene: -
v_gene: TRBV15
CDR3aa: ATSRVMNTEAF

j_gene: TRBJ1-1
abundance: -
d_gene: -
v_gene: TRBV11-2
CDR3aa: ASSFKNFRGPKMNTEAF

j_gene: TRBJ2-1
abundance: -
d_gene: -
v_gene: TRBV4-2
CDR3aa: ASSQEPGISYNEQF